This T cell receptor (beta chain) was captured by sequencing in a study of blood T cell repertoires in COVID-19. The overall study: Acute and convalescent COVID-19 samples came from the United States, Italy and Spain. From T cells, B-cell-depleted T cells, or PBMCs came the material, which was cDNA or gDNA.

Original handling: Nucleated cell counts were estimated from reference gene primer amplification. Measured with immunoSEQ multiplex PCR; TCRdb has only the in-frame clones, and not every one. V and J calls plus clone size are reproduced from that table; the DNA served to infer D and trimming. This repertoire shows some 180,000 clones, 65% to 85% found once; its top ten account for about 11%. The V gene end was trimmed by 6 bases and the J gene end by 3 bases; junction bases not matched to a gene: 5. CDR3 length: 14 amino acids. CDR1 and CDR2 (germline): MNHEY, SVGAGI. The sequenced material came from peripheral blood. The chain is built from TRBV6-5 and TRBJ2-1; 7 positions agree with TRBD1. This TCR was recovered from a man aged 65 to 79 with active or convalescent COVID-19. CDR3 in DNA: TGTGCCAGCAGGCCGGGACAGTACTACAATGAGCAGTTCTTC. This sequence encodes CASRPGQYYNEQFF.